Each of the 27 T cell receptor beta chains below was sequenced from the same sample in a study of control samples from healthy donors and cancer patients. The protocol was immunoSEQ multiplex PCR, while the TCRdb copy is restricted to in-frame clones and leaves out a portion. The profile shows approximately 210,000 clones, roughly nine tenths of them singletons. The sequenced sample was blood. The receptors shown here come from a man aged 30 to 39 in good health.

This clone was counted a few times. The rearrangement uses TRBV4-1 and TRBJ1-6; the D is unclear. Deletions cut 3 bases from V and 9 bases from J, with 12 bases between. The CDR3 sequence is 14 residues long. The germline V gene encodes CDR1 MGHRA and CDR2 YSYEKL. CDR3 nucleotides: TGCGCCAGCAGCCAGGAAGGCGGGGTTTCACCCCTCCACTTT. It translates to CASSQEGGVSPLHF.

This clone was counted a few times. This chain uses TRBV7-9 with TRBJ1-6; 8 positions agree with TRBD1. With V trimmed by 5 bases and J by 9 bases, 6 bases remained unmatched. CDR3 length: 14 residues. The germline gives CDR1 SEHNR, CDR2 FQNEAQ (reference sequence). The CDR3 bases are TGTGCCAGCAGCCCGACAGGGGAGGGTTCACCCCTCCACTTT. It codes for CASSPTGEGSPLHF.

The V call is TRBV9, the J call TRBJ1-1, with D perhaps TRBD1 (5 bases). V shed 2 bases and J shed 3 bases, with 11 bases lying between them. Germline assignment: CDR1 SGDLS and CDR2 YYNGEE. CDR3 length equals 14 residues. The CDR3 spells CASSVDSHYTEAFF. The CDR3 DNA sequence: TGTGCCAGCAGCGTCGACAGCCATTACACTGAAGCTTTCTTT.

The J gene is TRBJ1-2, the V gene TRBV5-1; D may be TRBD1 (6 bases). The germline V gene encodes CDR1 SGHRS and CDR2 YFSETQ. The CDR3 has 16 residues. Trimming took off 4 bases at V and 4 bases at J, with 20 bases between the two ends. Here the CDR3 reads CASSEDRPEITYGYTF. Written as DNA, the CDR3 is TGCGCCAGCAGCGAGGACAGACCTGAAATTACCTATGGCTACACCTTC.

This clone was picked up one time. The V and J genes are TRBV7-9 and TRBJ1-4; maybe TRBD1 (6 bases). Between the trimmed V and J ends, which lost 5 bases and 8 bases, there was a span of 18 bases. This CDR3 comprises 15 residues. The germline gives CDR1 SEHNR, CDR2 FQNEAQ (reference sequence). The CDR3 bases are TGTGCCAGCAGCGGCGGACAGTCGAGTGGGGAAAAACTGTTTTTT. Its translation: CASSGGQSSGEKLFF. The full variable domain, completed using reference TRBV7-9 and TRBJ1-4, is DTGVSQNPRHKITKRGQNVTFRCDPISEHNRLYWYRQTLGQGPEFLTYFQNEAQLEKSRLLSDRFSAERPKGSFSTLEIQRTEQGDSAMYLCASSGGQSSGEKLFFGSGTQLSVL.

V and J are TRBV20-1 and TRBJ2-3; perhaps TRBD2 as D (5 bases). Trimming left V 5 bases short and J 5 bases short, with 20 bases between. In germline, CDR1 is DFQATT, CDR2 SNEGSKA (reference sequence). The CDR3 is 15 amino acids. CDR3 amino acids: CSARGSDGMRDTQYF. The CDR3 DNA reads TGCAGTGCTCGTGGATCGGACGGGATGAGAGATACGCAGTATTTT.

The rearrangement uses TRBV2 and TRBJ1-4; D not certain. Germline V gives CDR1 SNHLY, CDR2 FYNNEI. The CDR3 has 14 amino acids. Trimming shortened V by 4 bases and J by 8 bases, and 14 bases separated the two germline ends. The CDR3 loop is CASSAEKGNEKLFF. CDR3 sequence (DNA): TGTGCCAGCAGTGCCGAAAAGGGTAACGAAAAACTGTTTTTT. The full variable domain, its missing parts supplied by reference TRBV2 and TRBJ1-4, is EPEVTQTPSHQVTQMGQEVILRCVPISNHLYFYWYRQILGQKVEFLVSFYNNEISEKSEIFDDQFSVERPDGSNFTLKIRSTKLEDSAMYFCASSAEKGNEKLFFGSGTQLSVL.

The rearrangement links TRBV10-2 to TRBJ2-3; D perhaps matches TRBD2 (5 bases). The CDR3 is made up of 14 amino acids. Trimming took off 0 bases at V and 2 bases at J, with 6 bases between the two ends. From germline, CDR1 is WSHSY and CDR2 SAAADI. For the CDR3, the DNA is TGCGCCAGCAGTGAGTCAGCGGTCACAGATACGCAGTATTTT. This sequence encodes CASSESAVTDTQYF.

This chain uses TRBV4-1 with TRBJ1-1; D is possibly TRBD1 (5 bases). V was trimmed by 3 bases and J by 1 base, leaving 15 bases between them. The CDR3 totals 16 residues. Germline V gene lookup returns CDR1 MGHRA and CDR2 YSYEKL. CDR3 region: CASSQRDQVKNTEAFF. The CDR3 DNA reads as TGCGCCAGCAGCCAGAGGGACCAGGTCAAGAACACTGAAGCTTTCTTT.

The chain recombines TRBV19 with TRBJ1-1; D is uncertain. Germline CDR1 LNHDA, CDR2 SQIVND (reference sequence). This CDR3 comprises 17 residues. V was cut by 6 bases and J by 0 bases, with 20 bases left in between. CDR3 DNA sequence: TGTGCCAGTAGCACCTGGGTCATAGGTGGGATGAACACTGAAGCTTTCTTT. As protein: CASSTWVIGGMNTEAFF. The entire variable domain, with the rest obtained from reference TRBV19 and TRBJ1-1, is as follows: DGGITQSPKYLFRKEGQNVTLSCEQNLNHDAMYWYRQDPGQGLRLIYYSQIVNDFQKGDIAEGYSVSREKKESFPLTVTSAQKNPTAFYLCASSTWVIGGMNTEAFFGQGTRLTVV.

In regard to this clone: A read error may account for a junction end that differs from germline. The chain has TRBV12-5 and TRBJ1-1, with 7 positions matching TRBD1. Germline V gives CDR1 LGHNT, CDR2 FRNRAP. There are 12 residues in the CDR3. The CDR3, as DNA: TGTGCTAGTGGTTCCGCCGGGACAGTGGATTTTTTT. Amino acids: CASGSAGTVDFF.

The V gene is TRBV24-1, the J gene TRBJ1-1, with a possible D match to TRBD1 (5 bases). The CDR3 spans 14 residues. Trimming left V 5 bases short and J 1 base short, with 10 bases between. From germline, CDR1 is KGHDR and CDR2 SFDVKD. CDR3 sequence reads: CATSAGGKNTEAFF. The CDR3 coding sequence is TGTGCCACCAGTGCTGGGGGAAAGAACACTGAAGCTTTCTTT.

The rearrangement links TRBV2 to TRBJ2-5; 12 bases align to TRBD1. V dropped 6 bases and J dropped 6; count of bases not matched to a gene: 8. Looked up from germline, CDR1 is SNHLY and CDR2 is FYNNEI. This CDR3 region has 15 residues. CDR3 nucleotide sequence: TGTGCCAGCAGCTCCGGGACAGGGGGCGGCCAGACCCAGTACTTC. Encoded protein: CASSSGTGGGQTQYF.

V is TRBV18 and J is TRBJ1-6; TRBD1 is a possible D gene (6 bases). Looked up from germline, CDR1 is KGHSH and CDR2 is LQKENI. This CDR3 is 12 amino acids long. With 3 bases removed from V and 11 bases from J, the gap between germline ends came to 8 bases. The chain's CDR3 is CASSPDRTPLHF. CDR3 coding DNA: TGTGCCAGCTCACCCGACAGGACACCCCTCCACTTT.

The V and J genes are TRBV5-1 and TRBJ2-1; tentatively, D is TRBD2 (6 bases). The germline CDR1 and CDR2 sequences are SGHRS and YFSETQ. Trimming took 0 bases from V and 10 from J, leaving 17 bases between them. The CDR3 is made up of 15 amino acids. The CDR3 is CASSLVGLRMGEQFF. Here the CDR3 DNA reads TGCGCCAGCAGCTTGGTAGGACTAAGGATGGGCGAGCAGTTCTTC. Complete variable domain (other parts from reference TRBV5-1 and TRBJ2-1): KAGVTQTPRYLIKTRGQQVTLSCSPISGHRSVSWYQQTPGQGLQFLFEYFSETQRNKGNFPGRFSGRQFSNSRSEMNVSTLELGDSALYLCASSLVGLRMGEQFFGPGTRLTVL.

The chain carries TRBV6-5 and TRBJ2-5; 14 nucleotides agree with TRBD2. Germline V gives CDR1 MNHEY, CDR2 SVGAGI. The CDR3 is made up of 15 amino acids. J was trimmed by 4 bases and V by 5 bases; bases with no gene match: 3. As DNA, the CDR3 is TGTGCCAGCAGTATCGGACTAGCGGGGGGAGAGACCCAGTACTTC. It specifies CASSIGLAGGETQYF.

The gene calls are TRBV12-3 or TRBV12-4 and TRBJ1-4; D unclear. The CDR3 runs to 13 residues. The V gene lost 3 bases and the J gene lost 7 bases, with 9 bases spanning the gap. The CDR3, as DNA: TGTGCCAGCAGTTTGCGTATTCTTGAAAAACTGTTTTTT. Translated: CASSLRILEKLFF.

The rearrangement joins TRBV24-1 to TRBJ1-5; TRBD1 aligns across 8 bases. Germline V gene sequence: CDR1 KGHDR, CDR2 SFDVKD. The CDR3 consists of 16 residues. Trimming removed 6 bases from V and 1 base from J; junction bases left unmatched: 7. CDR3 nucleotides: TGTGCCACCAGTCAGGGGGCGCGGACGAGCAATCAGCCCCAGCATTTT. Protein sequence: CATSQGARTSNQPQHF.

This chain joins TRBV3-1 (or the pseudogene TRBV3-2) and TRBJ1-6; perhaps TRBD1 as D (6 bases). Germline V CDR1 and CDR2: LGHDT, YNNKEL (reference sequence). CDR3 size: 14 residues. The V end lost 4 bases, the J end lost 4 bases, and 8 bases lay between the germline ends. CDR3 sequence reads: CASSLDSYNSPLHF. The DNA for the CDR3 is TGTGCCAGCAGCCTGGACAGTTATAATTCACCCCTCCACTTT.

The gene calls are TRBV27 and TRBJ1-5, with D perhaps matching TRBD1 (5 bases). The CDR3 totals 13 residues. The germline V gene has CDR1 MNHEY and CDR2 SMNVEV (reference sequence). Trimming removed 8 bases from V and 2 bases from J, with 10 bases in between. The CDR3 DNA is TGTGCCAGCGGGACGAGGGGCAATCAGCCCCAGCATTTT. It translates to CASGTRGNQPQHF.

CDR3 protein: CASSSLDAGGWNNEQFF. CDR3 in DNA: TGTGCCAGCAGCTCCTTAGATGCGGGGGGCTGGAACAATGAGCAGTTCTTC. The chain recombines TRBV7-9 with TRBJ2-1; 8 bases line up with TRBD2. Unmatched junction bases numbered 13, after V lost 4 bases and J lost 5 bases. This CDR3 region has 17 residues. In germline, CDR1 is SEHNR, CDR2 FQNEAQ (reference sequence).

The chain joins TRBV10-1 to TRBJ2-1; 14 bases agree with TRBD2. V lost 0 bases to trimming and J lost 11 bases; unmatched junction nucleotides: 6. The CDR3 totals 16 residues. Germline assignment: CDR1 WNHNN and CDR2 SYGVQD (reference sequence). CDR3 loop: CASSESGGLAGVQQFF. The CDR3 nucleotides read TGCGCCAGCAGTGAGTCCGGGGGACTAGCGGGGGTCCAGCAGTTCTTC.

The gene calls are TRBV30 and TRBJ1-1, with D perhaps matching TRBD1 (5 bases). The CDR3 is 14 residues long. The germline gives CDR1 GTSNPN, CDR2 SVGIG (reference sequence). Trimming cost V 3 bases and J 1 base, with 12 bases left between them. The CDR3 spells CAWSPERGNTEAFF. The CDR3, as DNA: TGTGCCTGGAGCCCAGAGAGGGGGAACACTGAAGCTTTCTTT.

This chain joins TRBV6-6 and TRBJ2-1; TRBD2 matches 15 bases. Looked up from germline, CDR1 is MNHNY and CDR2 is SVGAGI (reference sequence). Germline trimming cut 8 bases from V and 7 bases from J; bases unmatched to any gene: 0. This CDR3 is built from 13 residues. The CDR3 spells CASGTSGGNEQFF. The CDR3 DNA is TGTGCCAGCGGGACTAGCGGGGGGAATGAGCAGTTCTTC.

The chain is built from TRBV9 and TRBJ1-3, with D possibly being TRBD1 (5 bases). This CDR3 contains 16 residues. V dropped 3 bases and J dropped 3 bases, with 16 bases sitting between them. The germline V gene encodes CDR1 SGDLS and CDR2 YYNGEE. CDR3: CASSDLGEASGNTIYF. For the CDR3, the DNA is TGTGCCAGCAGCGATTTGGGGGAGGCTAGTGGAAACACCATATATTTT.

This CDR3 reads CASRDQGQGSTEAFF. CDR3 nucleotide sequence: TGTGCCAGCAGAGATCAAGGACAGGGTTCCACTGAAGCTTTCTTT. The chain employs TRBV6-4 and TRBJ1-1, with 8 bases aligning to TRBD1. There are 15 residues in the CDR3. CDR1 and CDR2 from the germline V gene are MRHNA and SNTAGT. Unmatched junction bases numbered 10, after V lost 6 bases and J lost 4 bases.

The chain carries TRBV19 and TRBJ2-7; D remains ambiguous. The CDR3 loop spans 14 amino acids. CDR1 and CDR2 (germline): LNHDA, SQIVND (reference sequence). V was shortened by 3 bases and J by 0 bases, with 9 bases between the two germline ends. The DNA of the CDR3 is TGTGCCAGTAGTATTGGGGTGACCTCCTACGAGCAGTACTTC. Encoded protein: CASSIGVTSYEQYF.